This TCR beta chain was sequenced in a study of monozygotic twins with inflammatory bowel disease. Study-level results: In the analysis, different T cell subtypes could not be told apart.

The CDR3 is 17 residues long. Germline V gene data show CDR1 as MDHEN and CDR2 as SYDVKM. TCRdb reprocessed the 5' RACE reads; each CDR3 protein has one entry and no DNA is given. Its table records about 160,000 distinct CDR3 sequences. Concerning this clonotype: Its target is unknown.

The chain recombines TRBV28 with TRBJ1-5. The TCR originated in a human donor with ulcerative colitis or Crohn's disease, or a healthy co-twin of an affected twin (not recorded which). Sequencing was carried out using blood. This CDR3 reads CASSLNLFGQARQPQHF.